The 29 T cell receptor beta chains listed next were all sequenced from one sample in a study of cytomegalovirus exposure and HLA in healthy donors. PCR involved 60 Vbeta and 13 Jbeta primers. This table comes from immunoSEQ multiplex PCR, and its TCRdb copy is limited to in-frame clones, with some not included. The table includes some 150,000 clones, roughly 73% detected once. Material for sequencing was PBMCs. The source of these receptors is a female donor in good health and CMV-seronegative.

CDR3 coding DNA: TGTGCCAGCAGCAGGGACAGGGGGACGGACTATGGCTACACCTTC. Encoded protein: CASSRDRGTDYGYTF. This chain connects TRBV28 to TRBJ1-2; 11 nucleotides agree with TRBD1. This CDR3 is built from 15 residues. In germline, CDR1 is MDHEN, CDR2 SYDVKM. After removal of 6 bases from V and 3 bases from J, the junction contained 6 bases not matched to a gene.

The V gene is TRBV19, the J gene TRBJ1-1; 8 positions match TRBD1. The CDR3 runs to 14 residues. With 5 bases clipped from V and 4 bases from J, the junction kept 6 bases outside the gene matches. CDR1 and CDR2 from the germline V gene are LNHDA and SQIVND (reference sequence). The CDR3 loop is CASSPRTGPTEAFF. CDR3 in DNA: TGTGCCAGTAGTCCCCGGACAGGGCCCACTGAAGCTTTCTTT. Drawing the rest from reference TRBV19 and TRBJ1-1, the complete variable domain is DGGITQSPKYLFRKEGQNVTLSCEQNLNHDAMYWYRQDPGQGLRLIYYSQIVNDFQKGDIAEGYSVSREKKESFPLTVTSAQKNPTAFYLCASSPRTGPTEAFFGQGTRLTVV.

In its sample, this clone was seen a few times. The chain couples TRBV21-1 to TRBJ1-6; the table's D gene call, TRBD1, was not cross checked with the DNA. TRBV21-1 is recorded as a pseudogene. This CDR3 contains 16 residues. The CDR3 DNA follows: TGTGCCAGCACCCTACATGGGCAGGGCCAAAATTCACCCCTCCACTTT. Translating gives CASTLHGQGQNSPLHF.

The chain has TRBV28 and TRBJ1-5, with D perhaps matching TRBD1 (5 bases). CDR1 MDHEN and CDR2 SYDVKM come from the germline V gene. CDR3 length equals 17 residues. V was pared by 7 bases and J by 0 bases, with 19 bases between. This CDR3 reads CASTQGGKTYSNQPQHF. DNA for the CDR3: TGTGCCAGCACCCAGGGCGGTAAGACCTATAGCAATCAGCCCCAGCATTTT.

In its sample, this clone was seen a few times. This chain links TRBV14 with TRBJ2-5; 8 bases are shared with TRBD1. The J call may be incorrect, as the DNA end agrees better with TRBJ2-7. CDR1 SGHDN and CDR2 FVKESK come from the germline V gene. The CDR3 is 15 residues long. The CDR3: CASSKRQGNSYEQYF. CDR3 in DNA: TGTGCCAGCAGCAAGCGACAGGGGAACTCCTACGAGCAGTACTTC.

The chain uses TRBV4-3 and TRBJ1-2; no definite D call. CDR3 size: 13 residues. CDR1 and CDR2 (germline): LGHNA, YSLEER. V lost 2 bases to trimming and J lost 6 bases, with 10 bases between them. The CDR3 loop is CASSQLSGDGYTF. As DNA, the CDR3 is TGCGCCAGCAGCCAATTATCCGGGGATGGCTACACCTTC.

The J gene is TRBJ2-1, the V gene TRBV9; 11 bases line up with TRBD2. V gave up 4 bases and J gave up 5 bases; unmatched junction bases: 8. The CDR3 totals 16 residues. Germline CDR1 is SGDLS and CDR2 is YYNGEE. This CDR3 is CASSPRLAGQNNEQFF. CDR3 nucleotide sequence: TGTGCCAGCAGCCCCCGACTAGCGGGACAAAACAATGAGCAGTTCTTC.

The gene calls are TRBV7-8 and TRBJ2-2, with a tentative D call TRBD2 (6 bases). Germline CDR1 reads SGHVS; CDR2 reads FQNEAQ. V dropped 2 bases and J dropped 2 bases, with 18 bases sitting between them. The CDR3 covers 18 residues. This chain's CDR3 is CASSLRFGGGANTGELFF. The CDR3 DNA sequence: TGTGCCAGCAGCTTAAGGTTTGGGGGAGGAGCTAACACCGGGGAGCTGTTTTTT. Full variable domain (remainder filled in from reference TRBV7-8 and TRBJ2-2): GAGVSQSPRYKVAKRGQDVALRCDPISGHVSLFWYQQALGQGPEFLTYFQNEAQLDKSGLPSDRFFAERPEGSVSTLKIQRTQQEDSAVYLCASSLRFGGGANTGELFFGEGSRLTVL.

The rearrangement joins TRBV5-1 to TRBJ1-1; D is possibly TRBD1 (6 bases). Germline V gene sequence: CDR1 SGHRS, CDR2 YFSETQ. There are 18 residues in the CDR3. V was pared by 1 base and J by 5 bases, with 24 bases between. CDR3 sequence reads: CASSLSLRSAGATTEAFF. CDR3 coding DNA: TGCGCCAGCAGCTTGAGCCTCCGGAGTGCAGGGGCGACGACTGAAGCTTTCTTT.

The chain links TRBV10-1 to TRBJ2-5; D call uncertain. CDR1 and CDR2 (germline): WNHNN, SYGVQD (reference sequence). CDR3 length equals 12 residues. V was trimmed by 3 bases and J by 2 bases, leaving 4 bases between them. CDR3 nucleotides: TGCGCCAGCAGTGACCCACAAGAGACCCAGTACTTC. The encoded protein is CASSDPQETQYF.

The chain uses TRBV9 and TRBJ1-1, with TRBD1 as a possible D gene (5 bases). V gave up 3 bases and J gave up 11 bases, with 20 bases separating them. CDR3 length: 14 amino acids. The germline V gene encodes CDR1 SGDLS and CDR2 YYNGEE. DNA for the CDR3: TGTGCCAGCAGCGAGACCGGGACCGGGGGGTATGCTTTCTTT. Its protein product is CASSETGTGGYAFF.

The V gene is TRBV7-8, the J gene TRBJ2-5; D possibly corresponds to TRBD1 (5 bases). Gene TRBJ2-7 matches the end of the DNA better, so the J call may be wrong. CDR1 is SGHVS and CDR2 is FQNEAQ in the germline V gene. The CDR3 totals 14 residues. CDR3 sequence: CASSPRRGAYEQYF. The CDR3 DNA sequence: TGTGCCAGCAGCCCCCGAAGGGGCGCCTACGAGCAGTACTTC.

The chain couples TRBV10-3 to TRBJ2-7, with TRBD2 matching 8 bases. The trim removed 1 base at V and 2 bases at J, leaving 10 bases unmatched. The CDR3 is 17 residues long. Germline CDR1 and CDR2: ENHRY and SYGVKD. As DNA, the CDR3 is TGTGCCATCAGTGAGTTACGTCAGGCGGGGGGCACCTACGAGCAGTACTTC. Protein: CAISELRQAGGTYEQYF.

The chain has TRBV28 and TRBJ2-7, with 11 bases that match TRBD1. The trim removed 5 bases at V and 3 bases at J, leaving 6 bases unmatched. This CDR3 is built from 15 residues. Per germline, CDR1 MDHEN and CDR2 SYDVKM. CDR3 loop: CASSHSGTGGYEQYF. For the CDR3, the DNA is TGTGCCAGCAGTCACTCCGGGACAGGGGGCTACGAGCAGTACTTC.

This sequence joins TRBV2 and TRBJ1-1; the match to TRBD1 covers 7 bases. CDR3 length equals 17 residues. The V and J ends lost 4 bases and 3 bases, in that order; junction bases with no gene match: 14. Per the germline V gene, CDR1 is SNHLY and CDR2 is FYNNEI. In nucleotides, the CDR3 is TGTGCCAGCAGTGTATTTCGGCAGGGGGGAATGTACACTGAAGCTTTCTTT. Its translation: CASSVFRQGGMYTEAFF. Using reference TRBV2 and TRBJ1-1 for the parts outside the CDR3, the full variable domain is EPEVTQTPSHQVTQMGQEVILRCVPISNHLYFYWYRQILGQKVEFLVSFYNNEISEKSEIFDDQFSVERPDGSNFTLKIRSTKLEDSAMYFCASSVFRQGGMYTEAFFGQGTRLTVV.

The rearrangement joins TRBV28 to TRBJ2-3, with a weak D call TRBD2 (6 bases). The CDR3 is 13 residues long. V lost 7 bases, J lost 5 bases, and 13 bases lay in between. Per the germline V gene, CDR1 is MDHEN and CDR2 is SYDVKM. The CDR3 DNA reads TGTGCCAGCACCCCCCCGGGGGTAGATACGCAGTATTTT. It specifies CASTPPGVDTQYF. Filled out from reference TRBV28 and TRBJ2-3, the complete variable domain reads DVKVTQSSRYLVKRTGEKVFLECVQDMDHENMFWYRQDPGLGLRLIYFSYDVKMKEKGDIPEGYSVSREKKERFSLILESASTNQTSMYLCASTPPGVDTQYFGPGTRLTVL.

J is TRBJ1-4 and V is TRBV28; 7 positions agree with TRBD1. Germline lookup yields CDR1 MDHEN and CDR2 SYDVKM. V trimming: 10 bases; J trimming: 2 bases; junction bases outside the gene matches: 13. The CDR3 covers 16 residues. Written as DNA, the CDR3 is TGTGCCACCCGGGTGAAGGGGGCGCCTACTAATGAAAAACTGTTTTTT. Its protein product is CATRVKGAPTNEKLFF.

A single count supports this clone. The CDR3 here is CASSLSYEQYF. The CDR3, as DNA: TGTGCCAGCAGCCTCTCCTACGAGCAGTACTTC. The chain couples TRBV2 to TRBJ2-7; D gene unclear. Germline V CDR1 and CDR2: SNHLY, FYNNEI. The CDR3 length is 11 residues. Deletions cut 6 bases from V and 0 bases from J, with 3 bases between.

V gene TRBV15 combines with J gene TRBJ1-6, with D possibly matching TRBD1 (5 bases). Germline-derived CDR1 and CDR2 are LNHNV and YYDKDF (reference sequence). CDR3 size: 17 residues. Trimming cost V 5 bases and J 3 bases, with 17 bases left between them. The CDR3 sequence: CATSDEGGAHYNSPLHF. Written as DNA, the CDR3 is TGTGCCACCAGCGACGAGGGAGGGGCCCACTATAATTCACCCCTCCACTTT.

The chain employs TRBV5-1 and TRBJ2-3; TRBD1 aligns across 7 bases. V lost 5 bases, J lost 5 bases, and 11 bases stayed unmatched. This CDR3 spans 15 amino acids. Germline-derived CDR1 and CDR2 are SGHRS and YFSETQ. CDR3 loop: CASSPRSGGIDTQYF. CDR3 nucleotides: TGCGCCAGCAGTCCCAGGTCAGGGGGAATAGATACGCAGTATTTT.

CDR3 DNA: TGCGCCAGCAGCCAAGAACGCCTAGCGGGGAGAGATACGCAGTATTTT. As protein: CASSQERLAGRDTQYF. The chain has TRBV4-3 and TRBJ2-3, with 9 nucleotides matching TRBD2. The CDR3 extends over 16 amino acids. V shed 0 bases and J 5 bases; nucleotides not matched to a gene: 6. Looked up from germline, CDR1 is LGHNA and CDR2 is YSLEER.

V usage is TRBV29-1 and J usage is TRBJ1-1; D is perhaps TRBD1 (5 bases). Germline V gene sequence: CDR1 SQVTM, CDR2 ANQGSEA. CDR3 length: 15 amino acids. The ends were cut back, 0 bases at V and 6 bases at J, with 17 bases in the middle. CDR3 protein: CSVEDLSGLGAEAFF. The CDR3 DNA reads as TGCAGCGTTGAAGATCTGAGTGGGTTAGGGGCTGAAGCTTTCTTT.

This clone came up once. The V call is TRBV6-6, the J call TRBJ2-5; 11 bases fit TRBD2. Germline loops: CDR1 MNHNY, CDR2 SVGAGI (reference sequence). The CDR3 runs 16 residues. V shed 6 bases and J 1 base; nucleotides not matched to a gene: 7. The CDR3 region is CASRPGLAEPQETQYF. CDR3 coding DNA: TGTGCCAGCAGACCGGGACTAGCGGAGCCCCAAGAGACCCAGTACTTC.

The CDR3 loop reads CASSSRTGVTYEQYF. The CDR3 coding sequence is TGTGCCAGCAGTTCGCGGACAGGGGTCACCTACGAGCAGTACTTC. The genes are TRBV28 and TRBJ2-7; 9 nucleotides agree with TRBD1. Germline V gene data show CDR1 as MDHEN and CDR2 as SYDVKM. There are 15 residues in the CDR3. The V gene end was trimmed by 4 bases and the J gene end by 2 bases; junction bases not matched to a gene: 6.

As DNA, the CDR3 is TGTGCCAGCAGTTACCTATCCAGCGGGGAGGGTGAGACCCAGTACTTC. Its protein product is CASSYLSSGEGETQYF. The genes are TRBV6-6 and TRBJ2-5; TRBD2 matches at 7 bases. Germline CDR1 reads MNHNY; CDR2 reads SVGAGI (reference sequence). Trimming cost V 2 bases and J 5 bases; bases outside gene matches: 11. The CDR3 spans 16 residues.

The rearrangement uses TRBV6-4 and TRBJ2-3; the match to TRBD2 covers 11 bases. Unmatched junction bases numbered 9, after V lost 8 bases and J lost 5 bases. Per the germline V gene, CDR1 is MRHNA and CDR2 is SNTAGT. The CDR3 is 15 residues long. CDR3 amino acids: CASLQTSGVEDTQYF. In nucleotides, the CDR3 is TGTGCCAGCCTGCAGACTAGCGGGGTAGAAGATACGCAGTATTTT.

This chain connects TRBV9 to TRBJ2-2; 7 bases are shared with TRBD1. The germline V gene has CDR1 SGDLS and CDR2 YYNGEE. The CDR3 totals 16 residues. Trimming removed 4 bases from V and 1 base from J; junction bases left unmatched: 7. This CDR3 is CASSSSRQGNTGELFF. CDR3 nucleotides: TGTGCCAGCAGCTCCAGTCGACAGGGGAACACCGGGGAGCTGTTTTTT.

The gene calls are TRBV7-7 and TRBJ2-1, with D maybe TRBD1 (6 bases). Trimming removed 4 bases from V and 7 bases from J, with 11 bases in between. This CDR3 region has 13 residues. The germline V gene has CDR1 SSHAT and CDR2 FNYEAQ (reference sequence). CDR3 in DNA: TGTGCCAGCAGCTACCACAGGGAAAATGAGCAGTTCTTC. This encodes CASSYHRENEQFF. Using reference TRBV7-7 and TRBJ2-1 for the parts outside the CDR3, the full variable domain is GAGVSQSPRYKVTKRGQDVTLRCDPISSHATLYWYQQALGQGPEFLTYFNYEAQPDKSGLPSDRFSAERPEGSISTLTIQRTEQRDSAMYRCASSYHRENEQFFGPGTRLTVL.

The chain joins TRBV28 to TRBJ2-7, with D possibly TRBD2 on 6 matching bases. This CDR3 region has 14 residues. V was shortened by 5 bases and J by 2 bases, with 13 bases between the two germline ends. Germline lookup yields CDR1 MDHEN and CDR2 SYDVKM. The CDR3 region is CASSRRDSPYEQYF. CDR3 in DNA: TGTGCCAGCAGTAGGCGGGACTCACCCTACGAGCAGTACTTC. The full variable domain, with the rest looked up from reference TRBV28 and TRBJ2-7, is DVKVTQSSRYLVKRTGEKVFLECVQDMDHENMFWYRQDPGLGLRLIYFSYDVKMKEKGDIPEGYSVSREKKERFSLILESASTNQTSMYLCASSRRDSPYEQYFGPGTRLTVT.